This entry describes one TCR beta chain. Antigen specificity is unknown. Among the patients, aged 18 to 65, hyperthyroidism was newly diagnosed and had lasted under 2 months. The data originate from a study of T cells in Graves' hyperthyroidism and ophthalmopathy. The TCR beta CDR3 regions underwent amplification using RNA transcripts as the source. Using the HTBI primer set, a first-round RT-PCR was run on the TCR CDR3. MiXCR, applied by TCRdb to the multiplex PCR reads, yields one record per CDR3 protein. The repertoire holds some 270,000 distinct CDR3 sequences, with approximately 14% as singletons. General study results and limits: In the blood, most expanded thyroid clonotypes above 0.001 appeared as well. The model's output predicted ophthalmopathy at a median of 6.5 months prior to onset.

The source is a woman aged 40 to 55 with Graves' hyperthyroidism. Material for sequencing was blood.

This chain's CDR3 is CASVWGQGAYEQYF. The CDR3 bases are TGTGCTAGTGTATGGGGACAGGGGGCCTACGAGCAGTACTTC. The chain recombines TRBV12-5 with TRBJ2-7, with 11 bases matching TRBD1. Germline V gene sequence: CDR1 LGHNT, CDR2 FRNRAP. The ends lost 7 bases at V and 2 bases at J; junction bases unmatched: 4. The CDR3 has 14 residues.